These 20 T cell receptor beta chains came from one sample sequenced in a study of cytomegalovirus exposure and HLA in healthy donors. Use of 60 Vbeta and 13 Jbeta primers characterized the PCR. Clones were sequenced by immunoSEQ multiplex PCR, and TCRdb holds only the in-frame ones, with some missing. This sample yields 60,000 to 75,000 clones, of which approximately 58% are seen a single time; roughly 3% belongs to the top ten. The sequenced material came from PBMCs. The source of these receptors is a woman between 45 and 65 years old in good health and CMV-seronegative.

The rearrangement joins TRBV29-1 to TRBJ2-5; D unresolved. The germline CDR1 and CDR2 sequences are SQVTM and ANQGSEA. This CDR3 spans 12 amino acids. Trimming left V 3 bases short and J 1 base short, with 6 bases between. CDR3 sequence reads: CSVEAAQETQYF. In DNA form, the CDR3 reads TGCAGCGTTGAGGCCGCCCAAGAGACCCAGTACTTC.

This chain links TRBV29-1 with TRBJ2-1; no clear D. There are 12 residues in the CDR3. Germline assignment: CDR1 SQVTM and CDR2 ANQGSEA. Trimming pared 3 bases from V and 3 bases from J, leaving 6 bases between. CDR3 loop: CSVDTGYNEQFF. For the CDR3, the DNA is TGCAGCGTTGACACCGGCTACAATGAGCAGTTCTTC.

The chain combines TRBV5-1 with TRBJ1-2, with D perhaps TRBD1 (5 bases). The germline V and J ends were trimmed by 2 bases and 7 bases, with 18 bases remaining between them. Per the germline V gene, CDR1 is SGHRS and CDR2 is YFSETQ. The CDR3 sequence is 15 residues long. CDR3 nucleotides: TGCGCCAGCAGCTTTGGGGCCGGGCAGGGTAGTGGCTACACCTTC. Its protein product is CASSFGAGQGSGYTF.

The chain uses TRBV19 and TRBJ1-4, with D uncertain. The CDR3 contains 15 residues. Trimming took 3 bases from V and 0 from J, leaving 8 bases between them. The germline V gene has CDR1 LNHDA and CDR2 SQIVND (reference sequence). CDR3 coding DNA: TGTGCCAGTAGTATCACGACTGCAACTAATGAAAAACTGTTTTTT. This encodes CASSITTATNEKLFF.

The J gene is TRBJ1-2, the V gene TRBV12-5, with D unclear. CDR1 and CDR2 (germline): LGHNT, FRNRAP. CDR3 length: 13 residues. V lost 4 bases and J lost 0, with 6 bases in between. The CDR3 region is CASGSSSNYGYTF. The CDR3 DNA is TGTGCTAGTGGTTCGTCCTCTAACTATGGCTACACCTTC. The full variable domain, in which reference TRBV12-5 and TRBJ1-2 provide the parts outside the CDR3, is DARVTQTPRHKVTEMGQEVTMRCQPILGHNTVFWYRQTMMQGLELLAYFRNRAPLDDSGMPKDRFSAEMPDATLATLKIQPSEPRDSAVYFCASGSSSNYGYTFGSGTRLTVV.

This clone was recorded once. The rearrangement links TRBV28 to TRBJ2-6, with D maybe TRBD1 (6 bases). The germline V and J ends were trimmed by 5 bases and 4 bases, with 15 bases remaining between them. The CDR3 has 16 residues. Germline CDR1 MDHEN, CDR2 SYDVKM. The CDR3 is CASSHRTAAGANVLTF. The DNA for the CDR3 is TGTGCCAGCAGTCACAGGACAGCCGCGGGGGCCAACGTCCTGACTTTC.

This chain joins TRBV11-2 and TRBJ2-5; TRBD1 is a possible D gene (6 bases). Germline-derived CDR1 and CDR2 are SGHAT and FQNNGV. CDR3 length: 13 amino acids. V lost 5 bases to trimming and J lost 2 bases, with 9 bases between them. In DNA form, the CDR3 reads TGTGCCAGCAGCAGGACAGTGCAAGAGACCCAGTACTTC. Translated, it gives CASSRTVQETQYF. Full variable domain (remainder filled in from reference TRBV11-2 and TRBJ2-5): EAGVAQSPRYKIIEKRQSVAFWCNPISGHATLYWYQQILGQGPKLLIQFQNNGVVDDSQLPKDRFSAERLKGVDSTLKIQPAKLEDSAVYLCASSRTVQETQYFGPGTRLLVL.

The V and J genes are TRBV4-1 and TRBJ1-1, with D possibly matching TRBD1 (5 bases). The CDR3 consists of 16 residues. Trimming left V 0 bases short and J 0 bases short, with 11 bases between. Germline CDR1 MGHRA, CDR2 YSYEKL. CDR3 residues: CASSQDGALMNTEAFF. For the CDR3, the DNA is TGCGCCAGCAGCCAAGATGGGGCCTTAATGAACACTGAAGCTTTCTTT.

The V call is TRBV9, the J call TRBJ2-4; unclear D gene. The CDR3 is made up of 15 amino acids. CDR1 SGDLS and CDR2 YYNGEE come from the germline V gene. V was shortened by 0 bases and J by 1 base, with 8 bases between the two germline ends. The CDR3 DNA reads TGTGCCAGCAGCGTAGGTGGGCAGGCCAAAAACATTCAGTACTTC. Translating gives CASSVGGQAKNIQYF.

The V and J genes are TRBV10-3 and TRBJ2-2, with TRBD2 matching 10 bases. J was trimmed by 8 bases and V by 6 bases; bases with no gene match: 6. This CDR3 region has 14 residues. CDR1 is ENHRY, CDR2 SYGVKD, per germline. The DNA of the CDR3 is TGTGCCATCAGGGCTAGCGGGAGCGATGGGGAGCTGTTTTTT. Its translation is CAIRASGSDGELFF.

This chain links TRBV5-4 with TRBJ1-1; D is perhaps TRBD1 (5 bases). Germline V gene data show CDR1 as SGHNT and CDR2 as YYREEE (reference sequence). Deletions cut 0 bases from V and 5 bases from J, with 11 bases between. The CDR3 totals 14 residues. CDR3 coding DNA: TGTGCCAGCAGCTTGGAGCAGGGACTTACTGAAGCTTTCTTT. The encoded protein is CASSLEQGLTEAFF. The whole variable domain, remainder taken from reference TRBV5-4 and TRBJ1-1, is ETGVTQSPTHLIKTRGQQVTLRCSSQSGHNTVSWYQQALGQGPQFIFQYYREEENGRGNFPPRFSGLQFPNYSSELNVNALELDDSALYLCASSLEQGLTEAFFGQGTRLTVV.

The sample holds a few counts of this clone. Written as DNA, the CDR3 is TGCGCCAGCAGCCAAGATCCGCCAAGGTGGAGCGGGAGTGGAGCAGATACGCAGTATTTT. Protein product: CASSQDPPRWSGSGADTQYF. The J gene is TRBJ2-3, the V gene TRBV4-3; 8 positions match TRBD2. CDR1 is LGHNA, CDR2 YSLEER, per germline. The CDR3 extends over 20 amino acids. The V gene end was trimmed by 0 bases and the J gene end by 4 bases; junction bases not matched to a gene: 18.

As DNA, the CDR3 is TGTGCCAGCAGTCGTAGCAATCAGCCCCAGCATTTT. Translated, it gives CASSRSNQPQHF. The chain employs TRBV7-9 and TRBJ1-5; the D is unclear. This CDR3 region has 12 residues. The germline CDR1 and CDR2 sequences are SEHNR and FQNEAQ (reference sequence). V lost 6 bases and J 0 bases, leaving 3 bases between the germline ends.

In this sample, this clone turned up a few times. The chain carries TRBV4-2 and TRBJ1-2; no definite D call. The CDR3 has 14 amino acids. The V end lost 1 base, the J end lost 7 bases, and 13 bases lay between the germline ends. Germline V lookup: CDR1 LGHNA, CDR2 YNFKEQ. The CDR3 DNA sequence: TGTGCCAGCAGCCAAGCCGCGAAGGGAGGTGGCTACACCTTC. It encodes CASSQAAKGGGYTF.

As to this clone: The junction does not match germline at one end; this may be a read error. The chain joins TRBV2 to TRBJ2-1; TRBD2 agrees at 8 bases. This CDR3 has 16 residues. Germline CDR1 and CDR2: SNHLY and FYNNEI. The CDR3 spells CASREGLAGRDVEQFF. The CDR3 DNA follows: TGTGCCAGCAGGGAAGGACTAGCAGGCAGGGACGTTGAGCAGTTCTTC.

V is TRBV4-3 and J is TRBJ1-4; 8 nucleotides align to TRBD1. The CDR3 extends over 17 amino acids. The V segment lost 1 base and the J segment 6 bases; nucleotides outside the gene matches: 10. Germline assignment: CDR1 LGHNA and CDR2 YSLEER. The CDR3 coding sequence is TGCGCCAGCAGCCAAGCCCCTCCTCCAGGGGGCCATGAAAAACTGTTTTTT. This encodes CASSQAPPPGGHEKLFF.

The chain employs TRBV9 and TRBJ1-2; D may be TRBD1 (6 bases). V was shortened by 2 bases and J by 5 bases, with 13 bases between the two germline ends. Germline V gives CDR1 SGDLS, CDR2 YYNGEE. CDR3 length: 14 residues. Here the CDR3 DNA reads TGTGCCAGCAGCGTGAGTAGCCAGGGGTATGGCTACACCTTC. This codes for CASSVSSQGYGYTF.

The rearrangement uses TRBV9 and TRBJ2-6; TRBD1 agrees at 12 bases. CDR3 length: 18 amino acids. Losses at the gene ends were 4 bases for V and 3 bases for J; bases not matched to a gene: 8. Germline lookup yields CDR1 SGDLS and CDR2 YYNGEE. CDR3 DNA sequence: TGTGCCAGCAGCACGGGACAGGGGGCGCCCCGTGGGGCCAACGTCCTGACTTTC. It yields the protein CASSTGQGAPRGANVLTF.

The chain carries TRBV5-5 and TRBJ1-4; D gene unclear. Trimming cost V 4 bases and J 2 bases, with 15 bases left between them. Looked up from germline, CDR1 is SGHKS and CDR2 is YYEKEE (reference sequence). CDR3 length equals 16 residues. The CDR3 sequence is CASSGLGPGTNEKLFF. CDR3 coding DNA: TGTGCCAGCAGCGGGCTCGGACCGGGGACTAATGAAAAACTGTTTTTT.

Here the CDR3 reads CASSPNPQGVYEQYF. CDR3 DNA sequence: TGTGCCAGCTCACCCAACCCACAGGGCGTCTACGAGCAGTACTTC. This chain connects TRBV18 to TRBJ2-7, with TRBD1 as a possible D gene (6 bases). Trimming took off 3 bases at V and 3 bases at J, with 15 bases between the two ends. The germline V gene has CDR1 KGHSH and CDR2 LQKENI. The CDR3 consists of 15 residues.